Presented here are 17 T cell receptor beta chains from one specimen sequenced in a study of blood T cell repertoires in COVID-19. Clones were read by immunoSEQ multiplex PCR, and TCRdb kept only the in-frame ones, dropping some. Of more than 150,000 clones listed, around 85% are singletons. Material for sequencing was peripheral blood. Receptors were obtained from a woman between 65 and 79 years old with acute or convalescent COVID-19.

The rearrangement links TRBV14 to TRBJ2-5, with D possibly matching TRBD1 (5 bases). V gave up 0 bases and J gave up 5 bases, with 10 bases separating them. The CDR3 covers 14 residues. Looked up from germline, CDR1 is SGHDN and CDR2 is FVKESK. CDR3 protein: CASSQERGLETQYF. The CDR3 nucleotides read TGTGCCAGCAGCCAAGAAAGGGGTCTGGAGACCCAGTACTTC.

This clone was recorded once. The rearrangement joins TRBV6-5 to TRBJ1-1, with D possibly matching TRBD1 (5 bases). The CDR3 has 15 amino acids. Germline V lookup: CDR1 MNHEY, CDR2 SVGAGI. The V and J ends lost 2 bases and 1 base respectively, with 11 bases between them. CDR3 sequence reads: CASSYGFQGNTEAFF. The CDR3 DNA sequence: TGTGCCAGCAGTTACGGTTTCCAGGGGAACACTGAAGCTTTCTTT.

The chain carries TRBV18 and TRBJ1-1; 8 bases map to TRBD1. This CDR3 region has 17 residues. Germline V gene data show CDR1 as KGHSH and CDR2 as LQKENI. The J segment lost 1 base and the V segment lost 2 bases, leaving 9 bases of the junction unmatched. CDR3 DNA: TGTGCCAGCTCACCAGTAAATGTCAGGGGGCGGAACACTGAAGCTTTCTTT. This translates into CASSPVNVRGRNTEAFF.

The chain links TRBV28 to TRBJ1-2; 7 bases line up with TRBD1. Germline CDR1 and CDR2: MDHEN and SYDVKM. This CDR3 is built from 15 residues. V was pared by 4 bases and J by 2 bases, with 7 bases of the junction left unmatched. CDR3 DNA: TGTGCCAGCAGTTGGTACAGGGGTGCAAACTATGGCTACACCTTC. Its translation: CASSWYRGANYGYTF.

The V gene is TRBV18, the J gene TRBJ1-4; possibly TRBD1 for D (5 bases). CDR1 is KGHSH, CDR2 LQKENI, per germline. The V end was cut by 2 bases, the J end by 7 bases, with 14 bases between. This CDR3 spans 15 amino acids. This CDR3 reads CASSPGGGSGEKLFF. Here the CDR3 DNA reads TGTGCCAGCTCACCAGGCGGGGGGAGCGGTGAAAAACTGTTTTTT.

The chain carries TRBV6-2 or TRBV6-3 and TRBJ2-1, with D uncertain. CDR3 length: 14 residues. V was trimmed by 2 bases and J by 5 bases, leaving 10 bases between them. Germline values: CDR1 MNHEY, CDR2 SVGEGT. Here the CDR3 DNA reads TGTGCCAGCAGTTACATATCAGGAAACAATGAGCAGTTCTTC. Its protein is CASSYISGNNEQFF.

This chain joins TRBV5-6 and TRBJ1-1, with TRBD1 identical over 7 bases. The CDR3 contains 13 residues. The V and J ends lost 5 bases and 3 bases, in that order; junction bases with no gene match: 4. Germline CDR1 SGHDT, CDR2 YYEEEE. The CDR3 DNA follows: TGTGCCAGCAGTTGGGACAGTGACACTGAAGCTTTCTTT. It encodes CASSWDSDTEAFF.

The V and J genes are TRBV6-2 or TRBV6-3 and TRBJ2-3; 7 nucleotides line up with TRBD2. Germline CDR1 is MNHEY and CDR2 is SVGEGT. CDR3 size: 16 residues. After removal of 5 bases from V and 0 bases from J, the junction contained 8 bases not matched to a gene. CDR3 protein: CASSLGGGTSTDTQYF. CDR3 coding DNA: TGTGCCAGCAGTCTCGGCGGGGGAACTAGCACAGATACGCAGTATTTT.

The rearrangement joins TRBV10-3 to TRBJ2-6; D may be TRBD1 (5 bases). V was cut by 8 bases and J by 0 bases, with 8 bases left in between. The length of the CDR3 is 14 residues. The V gene's germline CDR1 is ENHRY and CDR2 SYGVKD. This CDR3 is CAIRDSSGANVLTF. CDR3 in DNA: TGTGCCATCCGAGACAGCTCTGGGGCCAACGTCCTGACTTTC.

The chain joins TRBV6-4 to TRBJ2-3, with 10 bases fitting TRBD2. Trimming took 6 bases from V and 1 from J; bases not matched to a gene: 1. Germline lookup yields CDR1 MRHNA and CDR2 SNTAGT. This CDR3 comprises 14 residues. The CDR3 protein is CASSTSGGTDTQYF. The CDR3 nucleotides read TGTGCCAGCAGCACTAGCGGGGGCACAGATACGCAGTATTTT.

The chain recombines TRBV10-2 with TRBJ1-2, with 12 bases matching TRBD1. Trimming cost V 8 bases and J 7 bases; bases outside gene matches: 8. The CDR3 totals 14 residues. Looked up from germline, CDR1 is WSHSY and CDR2 is SAAADI. The CDR3 sequence is CASAPGQGAPGYTF. Here the CDR3 DNA reads TGCGCCAGCGCTCCGGGACAGGGGGCCCCTGGCTACACCTTC.

The CDR3 is CASSLLGATNEKLFF. CDR3 DNA: TGCGCCAGCAGCTTGTTGGGAGCAACTAATGAAAAACTGTTTTTT. The V call is TRBV5-1, the J call TRBJ1-4, with D unresolved. Per the germline V gene, CDR1 is SGHRS and CDR2 is YFSETQ. The length of the CDR3 is 15 residues. The ends were cut back, 1 base at V and 0 bases at J, with 7 bases in the middle.

This clone was recorded once. The chain has TRBV5-6 and TRBJ2-1; 7 positions agree with TRBD1. Trimming removed 4 bases from V and 2 bases from J; junction bases left unmatched: 3. The CDR3 runs 14 residues. Germline V gives CDR1 SGHDT, CDR2 YYEEEE. The CDR3 spells CASSPDRAYNEQFF. CDR3 bases: TGTGCCAGCAGCCCTGACAGGGCCTACAATGAGCAGTTCTTC.

CDR3 bases: TGTGCCAGCAGCCCAGGGGGCCGCGGAAACAATGAGCAGTTCTTC. Protein product: CASSPGGRGNNEQFF. The genes are TRBV13 and TRBJ2-1; 8 bases align to TRBD1. The CDR3 runs 15 residues. Germline-derived CDR1 and CDR2 are PRHDT and FYEKMQ (reference sequence). V was clipped by 5 bases and J by 5 bases; unmatched bases: 8. The whole variable domain, remainder taken from reference TRBV13 and TRBJ2-1, is AAGVIQSPRHLIKEKRETATLKCYPIPRHDTVYWYQQGPGQDPQFLISFYEKMQSDKGSIPDRFSAQQFSDYHSELNMSSLELGDSALYFCASSPGGRGNNEQFFGPGTRLTVL.

This sequence joins TRBV6-5 and TRBJ1-6; no clear D gene. V was shortened by 0 bases and J by 10 bases, with 13 bases between the two germline ends. Germline loops: CDR1 MNHEY, CDR2 SVGAGI. The CDR3 is 15 amino acids. In DNA form, the CDR3 reads TGTGCCAGCAGTTACTCGAACCCCCTTCGGTCACCCCTCCACTTT. The encoded protein is CASSYSNPLRSPLHF.

The J gene is TRBJ2-6, the V gene TRBV11-2; 7 nucleotides line up with TRBD1. V shed 3 bases and J 0 bases; nucleotides not matched to a gene: 11. CDR1 and CDR2 (germline): SGHAT, FQNNGV. This CDR3 spans 19 amino acids. The CDR3 DNA follows: TGTGCCAGCAGCTTCAAGACGACAGGGCCTAGCTCTGGGGCCAACGTCCTGACTTTC. Protein product: CASSFKTTGPSSGANVLTF.

V is TRBV27 and J is TRBJ2-7; TRBD2 matches 8 bases. Germline V gene sequence: CDR1 MNHEY, CDR2 SMNVEV (reference sequence). The CDR3 has 16 amino acids. Trimming at V came to 8 bases and at J to 1 base, leaving 13 bases not matched to a gene. The CDR3 loop is CASRWQGRGGSYEQYF. CDR3 coding DNA: TGTGCCAGCCGTTGGCAGGGACGGGGGGGATCCTACGAGCAGTACTTC.